This T cell receptor beta chain derives from a study of regulatory T cells in long-lasting Graves disease (dated by TCRdb to about 2021). Some background on the complete study: Patients with newly diagnosed Graves' disease had been on antithyroid drugs for under 3 months. Peripheral blood TCR sequencing and RNA sequencing compared persistent Graves' disease patients with newly diagnosed Graves' disease patients. The study was registered as a clinical trial and conducted in China. A total of roughly 35 samples underwent TCR sequencing: roughly 13 from persistent and about 20 from newly diagnosed Graves' disease patients.

On the study overall, not on this receptor specifically: Preferential use of TRBV28, TRBJ1-2 and TRBJ2-5 was observed in persistent disease, whereas TRBV20-1 and TRBJ2-1 were favored in newly diagnosed disease. Compared with newly diagnosed patients, persistent Graves' disease patients had lower TCR Shannon entropy and fewer highly expanded clones, which suggests clonal expansion. Persistent patients shared more public clonotypes among themselves (around 2,500) than newly diagnosed patients did (more than 850). The authors noted that the small sample size was a limitation that may lower accuracy. Sequencing and analysis were restricted to the TCR beta chain. Because the primary lesion, thyroid tissue, could not be accessed, the study looked at peripheral blood alone.

This specimen's time point label, interpreted: newly diagnosed GD, antithyroid drugs for less than 3 months. For both TCR sequencing and RNA sequencing, RNA was extracted from PBMCs in TRIzol. Graves' disease was diagnosed according to American Thyroid Association guidelines. Patients for the study were recruited at an endocrinology department in Xi'an, China. Each patient gave roughly 10 milliliters of peripheral blood, collected in an EDTA anticoagulant tube. Ficoll Paque Plus density gradient separation was used to isolate PBMCs, and no additional T cell sorting was done. RNA quality was checked with an Agilent 2100 Bioanalyzer and agarose gel, and concentration with a NanoDrop 2000. In its sample, this clonotype was seen many times. It lacks a known antigen. One base away there is no much larger clone; base qualities are not given. CDR1 SGHRS and CDR2 YFSETQ were looked up in the germline V gene. The CDR3 goes from the cysteine to the phenylalanine over 16 residues. Only the CDR3 region is kept as DNA, spanning 48 bases read in frame from base 1. Trimmed from V: 6 bases; trimmed from J: 6 bases; junction bases lacking a gene match: 10.

Libraries were constructed by multiplex PCR. Instrument used: Illumina HiSeq 4000. iRepertoire HTBI primers and Arm-PCR amplification of CDR3 regions were used to construct TCR beta libraries. Before sequencing, the PCR products went through gel purification. Per the original workflow: Across samples, around 58 TRBV and over 11 TRBJ segments were identified and used for gene usage analysis of CDR3 amino acid clonotypes. COPE and FqMerger were used to merge the filtered high-quality paired reads into contigs. BLAST was used to align contigs to the IMGT TRBV, TRBD and TRBJ reference genes, and CDR3 was defined following IMGT. Clonotypes above 0.1% frequency were classified as highly expanded clones. Repertoire diversity was measured by Shannon entropy, and V-J evenness by the Gini coefficient. Public clonotypes were defined as clonotypes shared by more than one individual. The raw public reads went through TCRdb reprocessing: fastp at Q25, MiXCR clone calling, in-frame beta chains kept. A single entry per CDR3 protein holds the most common genes and DNA from its merged rows. The V and J calls and clone size are TCRdb's, not the authors'. The table for this sample lists approximately 480,000 distinct CDR3 sequences; around 15% of them were counted only once. More than 9% of the sample belongs to the ten largest clones.

The same data also went into a second study, on T cells in Graves' hyperthyroidism and ophthalmopathy. The other study reports the following: Stable Graves' hyperthyroidism was defined as the absence of progression to ophthalmopathy over 18 months of follow-up. The hyperthyroidism patients were between 18 and 65 years old and newly diagnosed, with a disease duration of less than 2 months. The study excluded patients with uncontrolled infections, other autoimmune diseases, pregnancy or lactation. Clinical symptoms, serum thyroxine and TRAb, thyroid ultrasound, and orbital computed tomography formed the basis for the diagnoses. A first-round RT-PCR of the TCR CDR3 used the HTBI primer set with the Qiagen OneStep RT-PCR kit. Most expanded thyroid clonotypes (frequency above 0.001) were also found in blood, which suggests that blood repertoires may mirror thyroid immune responses. Ophthalmopathy was separated from stable hyperthyroidism by a 13 V-J signature model, with 85% to 90% sensitivity and approximately 81% specificity obtained in cross-validation and 80%/75% obtained in testing. In validation, progression to ophthalmopathy was predicted by the model with 55% to 71% sensitivity and 72% to 80% specificity, a median of approximately 6.5 months before onset. TCR V-J signatures able to tell the groups apart were searched for in a discovery cohort of 90 to 100 patients, of whom approximately 40 had Graves' ophthalmopathy and under 65 had stable Graves' hyperthyroidism. Prospective prediction of ophthalmopathy was tested in an independent validation cohort of 18 to 20 hyperthyroidism patients and 17 patients who later progressed to ophthalmopathy. For training and testing, the 80 to 100 patients in the discovery cohort were randomly divided in a 7:3 ratio. In addition, the study compared T-cell repertoires in thyroid tissue and in blood from several Graves' hyperthyroidism patients. Following sampling, methimazole starting at 30 mg daily was given to hyperthyroidism patients, and high-dose intravenous methylprednisolone was given to ophthalmopathy patients. A second multiplex PCR round built the libraries, followed by size selection and purification. Sequencing of the libraries was done on an Illumina HiSeq2000 using paired-end 100 bp reads. SOAPnuke was used to process the raw data, throwing out any read that contained adapters or uncalled bases, had a mean Phred below 15, or lacked an exact constant-primer or identifier match. COPE v1.2.5 was used to merge high-quality paired reads, and clonotypes were defined as unique nucleotide sequences. MiTCR v1.1 was used to align the clonotypes against IMGT TRBV, TRBD and TRBJ reference segments. Only V-J combinations with frequency above 0.0001, covering 99% to 99.2% of repertoires, were analysed. A TCS score was defined as the ratio between F50 (clonal expansion) and ExV (chaos), using BLOSUM62-based TCRdist between CDR3 peptides within each V-J. Welch's t-statistics and random forest reduced around 510 V-J features to 13, which were used in a naive Bayes classifier (R e1071). Sample size was not statistically predetermined, and blinding of investigators to group allocation was not performed. According to the paper, TCR Vbeta CDR3 sequencing was carried out on 120 to 150 peripheral blood samples, which came from 40 to 45 ophthalmopathy, 75 to 80 hyperthyroidism and approximately 17 progressor patients.

Sequenced material: peripheral blood mononuclear cells (PBMCs), taken at new diagnosis, from a patient treated with antithyroid drugs. The chain uses TRBV5-1 and TRBJ2-1; TRBD2 matches 12 bases in the middle. The sequence was obtained from a man aged 35 to 55 with Graves disease. Donor details come from another sample of the same person, matched by shared clones. The DNA is TGCGCCAGCAAACCGGGAGGGACTAGCGGGTTCAATGAGCAGTTCTTC. The resulting protein is CASKPGGTSGFNEQFF.